This T cell receptor beta chain was captured in a study of PD-1 blockade in mismatch repair-deficient tumors. The data were produced by immunoSEQ multiplex PCR, yet TCRdb's version contains in-frame clones alone and is incomplete. Of around 40,000 clones listed, approximately 84% are singletons. V shed 7 bases and J shed 5 bases, with 17 bases lying between them. There are 13 residues in the CDR3. The V gene's germline CDR1 is SQVTM and CDR2 ANQGSEA. The receptor's source is an adult with mismatch repair-deficient cancer. The chain links TRBV29-1 to TRBJ1-1; D is perhaps TRBD1 (6 bases). Specimen: peripheral blood, collected 75 to 85 weeks after starting pembrolizumab. The CDR3 DNA reads as TGCAGCGGGAACGGGGGCAGGTGGACTGAAGCTTTCTTT. Amino acids: CSGNGGRWTEAFF. The entire variable domain, with the rest obtained from reference TRBV29-1 and TRBJ1-1, is as follows: SAVISQKPSRDICQRGTSLTIQCQVDSQVTMMFWYRQQPGQSLTLIATANQGSEATYESGFVIDKFPISRPNLTFSTLTVSNMSPEDSSIYLCSGNGGRWTEAFFGQGTRLTVV.